These T cell receptor beta chains were read from a single sample in a study of shared clonotypes between healthy human individuals. The repertoire was sequenced with immunoSEQ multiplex PCR; TCRdb's copy has only in-frame clones and lacks some. The table lists about 680,000 clones, roughly 72% of them singletons, with roughly 1.9% in the top ten. The sample consisted of memory CD4+ T cells sorted from blood. These receptor sequences come from a woman aged 25 to 39 in good health. Each CDR3 is given without its conserved first and last residue.

v_call	cdr3_aa
TRBV27	ASSPRTSGLGTDTQY
TRBV27	ASSRPGQGHTEAF
TRBV29-1	SLGLYNEQF
TRBV20-1	SAREGRAQH
TRBV30	AWSRLAVGTNEQF
TRBV10-3	AITPKGTGNNQPQH
TRBV5-4	ASSYHVTAGGRTDTQY
TRBV15	ATSRDRFYGNTIY
TRBV4-2	ASRWERGTYNEQF
TRBV2	ASSVGTLGDNEQF
TRBV10-3	ATLGQVPETQY
TRBV9	ASSVDVGDYGYT
TRBV4-2	ASSLGISNQPQH
TRBV2	ASSDNSQGGNTIY
TRBV5-1	ASSLVSVAYNEQF
TRBV6-4	ASSVLGGRGTLNTEAF
TRBV6-4	ATGKGPSEQY
TRBV20-1	SATPSYEQY
TRBV7-2	ASSPSAVGRYNEQF
TRBV28	ASRILGTPRADTQY
TRBV30	AWRGLGELF
TRBV5-6	ASSLIGSNNQPQH
TRBV5-1	ASSLVKRTSGDQETQY
TRBV28	ASSRGGGNQPQH
TRBV28	ASSYGGRETQY
TRBV11-3	ASSLGQQETQY
TRBV10-2	ASSGGGSYEQY
TRBV15	ATSRDRGNRGETQY
TRBV29-1	SVGRAEGRETQY
TRBV7-9	ASSLVANTEAF
TRBV18	ASSPGSGRYEQY
TRBV5-1	ASSLVPIGTSGRAGEQF
TRBV7-9	ASSHGLSTDTQY
TRBV11-2	ASSPDRRRYTEAF
TRBV6-5	ASSYQTTLGGYT
TRBV19	ASSTGMNTEAF
TRBV4-1	ASSQEGASGYNEQF
TRBV5-1	ASSLEGSHGYT
TRBV6-6	ASRRLEGSGELF
TRBV27	ASSFGRQGEQPQH
TRBV29-1	SVEGLAGADTQY
TRBV5-1	ASRLPGTLGETNEKLF
TRBV7-9	ASSLRYNQPQH
TRBV4-2	ASSPAGRGLDTDTQY
TRBV19	ASSIGPSGADSNEQF
TRBV19	ASRDGSRVTGELF
TRBV4-1	ASSQDPGPRETQY
TRBV6-6	ASTDTGTGGAQPQH
TRBV6-1	ASSEFGYSNQPQH
TRBV11-2	ASSRTAGTHDEQF
TRBV6-5	ASSLGLAPHNEQF
TRBV5-1	ASSFGQVTDEQY
TRBV2	AAGREGRNEQF
TRBV29-1	SGTTGGSLAF
TRBV5-1	ASSLAGTGPDTQY
TRBV4-1	ASSRSLRGEVAKNIQY